This T cell receptor beta chain was found in a study of blood T cell repertoires in COVID-19. This CDR3 contains 15 residues. Trimming removed 1 base from V and 1 base from J, with 11 bases in between. Per the germline V gene, CDR1 is SGHTS and CDR2 is YDEGEE. Profiling relied on immunoSEQ multiplex PCR, and the TCRdb table lists in-frame clones only, not all of them. This sample has 300,000 or so clones; more than 85% occur once, and the top ten carry 1.3%. The sequencing sample was made of peripheral blood. This receptor was taken from a man in his 70s with acute or convalescent COVID-19. J is TRBJ1-1 and V is TRBV5-8; D might be TRBD1 (5 bases). In nucleotides, the CDR3 is TGTGCCAGCAGCTTGAGGGGAGGAAGGAACACTGAAGCTTTCTTT. The encoded protein is CASSLRGGRNTEAFF.